This is a list of T cell receptor beta chains from one sample in a study of cytomegalovirus exposure and HLA in healthy donors. The repertoire was sequenced with immunoSEQ multiplex PCR; TCRdb's copy has only in-frame clones and lacks some. The table includes under 70,000 clones, 60% to 85% detected once. The sequenced sample was PBMCs. These receptors came from a male donor in good health and CMV-seropositive. Both conserved end residues are part of each CDR3. D genes are given only for firm matches. Only some rows state a clone size, as once, few, many or a class for expanded clones.

abundance	j_gene	d_gene	v_gene	CDR3nt	CDR3aa
NA	TRBJ1-2	TRBD1	TRBV7-2	TGTGCCAGCAGCTTCCCGGGACAGGGGTGGTATGGCTACACCTTC	CASSFPGQGWYGYTF
NA	TRBJ1-4	NA	TRBV21-1	TGTGCCAGCAGCAAGGATGGGAGGGCTAATGAAAAACTGTTTTTT	CASSKDGRANEKLFF
once	TRBJ2-7	TRBD1	TRBV7-2	TGTGCCAGCAGCCGGACAGGGTTGGGCGAGCAGTACTTC	CASSRTGLGEQYF
NA	TRBJ1-6	TRBD1	TRBV6-1	TGTGCCAGCGGTCGGGACAGGGATTTGGGGTCACCCCTCCACTTT	CASGRDRDLGSPLHF
NA	TRBJ2-3	NA	TRBV29-1	TGCAGCGTAGGATTAGGATCTGGAGGAGATACGCAGTATTTT	CSVGLGSGGDTQYF
NA	TRBJ1-1	TRBD1	TRBV2	TGTGCCAGCAGTGGAGGGGGCGCTTTCTTT	CASSGGGAFF
NA	TRBJ1-1	NA	TRBV10-3	TGTGCCATCAGGGTTCGGGGTTCCACTGAAGCTTTCTTT	CAIRVRGSTEAFF
few	TRBJ2-7	NA	TRBV15	TGTGCCACCAGCAGAGAAGTATGGGGCCGGGAGCAGTACTTC	CATSREVWGREQYF
NA	TRBJ2-5	NA	TRBV7-2	TGTGCCAGCAGCTTATTTGGGGGCCGTGGAGAGACCCAGTACTTC	CASSLFGGRGETQYF
NA	TRBJ2-3	TRBD2	TRBV5-1	TGCGCCAGCAGCTCGCGCGGGGGGACCTCAGATACGCAGTATTTT	CASSSRGGTSDTQYF
NA	TRBJ1-2	NA	TRBV5-4	TGTGCCAGCAGCTTGGATGCGTCTTCCTATGGCTACACCTTC	CASSLDASSYGYTF
NA	TRBJ2-7	TRBD2	TRBV6-6	TGTGCCAGCAGTTTAGCGGGGGACTACGAGCAGTACTTC	CASSLAGDYEQYF
NA	TRBJ2-5	TRBD2	TRBV30	TGTGCCTGGAGTAGGGCGGCGGGGGGGGAGACCCAGTACTTC	CAWSRAAGGETQYF
NA	TRBJ1-5	NA	TRBV27	TGTGCCAGCAGTTTATCGAGGCCCGCTAGCAATCAGCCCCAGCATTTT	CASSLSRPASNQPQHF
NA	TRBJ2-1	TRBD2	TRBV7-6	TGTGCCAGCAGCTTAGTGCCCAGGCGGGGGGGCCGCGATGAGCAGTTCTTC	CASSLVPRRGGRDEQFF
NA	TRBJ2-7	TRBD2	TRBV27	TGTGCCAGCAGTTTTCGGGGGGGAGGGTTATACGAGCAGTACTTC	CASSFRGGGLYEQYF
NA	TRBJ2-1	TRBD2	TRBV5-4	TGTGCCAGCAGCTTGGTAGGACTAGCGGGGGGAAAAAACAATGAGCAGTTCTTC	CASSLVGLAGGKNNEQFF
NA	TRBJ1-1	NA	TRBV15	TGTGCCACCAGCAGAGATGTGAACAGCCCGGCGGGAGCTTTCTTT	CATSRDVNSPAGAFF
NA	TRBJ1-1	TRBD1	TRBV4-3	TGCGCCAGCAGCCAAGATACAGGGGGGACTGAAGCTTTCTTT	CASSQDTGGTEAFF
NA	TRBJ2-1	TRBD2	TRBV19	TGTGCCAGTAGTATCCTCGGGACTAGCTTCTACAATGAGCAGTTCTTC	CASSILGTSFYNEQFF
NA	TRBJ1-3	NA	TRBV5-1	TGCGCCAGCAGCTTGGGAGCAGGCTCTGGAAACACCATATATTTT	CASSLGAGSGNTIYF
NA	TRBJ2-7	NA	TRBV4-3	TGCGCCAGCAGCCAGGGGCTGGGGGAGCAGTACTTC	CASSQGLGEQYF
NA	TRBJ1-4	TRBD1	TRBV28	TGTGCCAGCAGTGAAGGACAGGGTGAAAAACTGTTTTTT	CASSEGQGEKLFF
few	TRBJ2-7	TRBD1	TRBV7-2	TGTGCCAGCAGCCCATTCCCGGGACAGGGGAGGGCCGAGCAGTACTTC	CASSPFPGQGRAEQYF
NA	TRBJ2-3	TRBD2	TRBV6-5	TGTGCCAGCAGTTACGAGGCGGGGGGGCCGGATACGCAGTATTTT	CASSYEAGGPDTQYF
NA	TRBJ1-2	TRBD1	TRBV5-1	TGCGCCAGCAGCTTGGGGACAGGGAAGAACTATGGCTACACCTTC	CASSLGTGKNYGYTF
NA	TRBJ1-4	NA	TRBV18	TGTGCCAGCTCACCAGCGGGGAATGAAAAACTGTTTTTT	CASSPAGNEKLFF
NA	TRBJ1-1	NA	TRBV6-5	TGTGCCAGCAGTTACCACGAGGGTCTTACTGAAGCTTTCTTT	CASSYHEGLTEAFF
NA	TRBJ1-1	NA	TRBV2	TGTGCCAGCAGTGATACAGGGAACACTGAAGCTTTCTTT	CASSDTGNTEAFF
NA	TRBJ2-3	TRBD2	TRBV25-1	TGTGCCAGCAGTTTTAGCGGGGGAGATACGCAGTATTTT	CASSFSGGDTQYF
few	TRBJ1-2	TRBD1	TRBV5-1	TGCGCCAGCAGCTTGGGTAGGGACAGAGCCTACACCTTC	CASSLGRDRAYTF
few	TRBJ2-7	TRBD1	TRBV19	TGTGCCAGTAGTCTCAACTGGGACAGGGAAAAGTACGAGGAGCAGTACTTC	CASSLNWDREKYEEQYF
NA	TRBJ2-5	NA	TRBV6-5	TGTGCCAGCAGTGCGGGACTCCAAGAGACCCAGTACTTC	CASSAGLQETQYF
NA	TRBJ2-2	TRBD1	TRBV11-2	TGTGCCAGCAGCGGATCCGGGACAGCGAACACCGGGGAGCTGTTTTTT	CASSGSGTANTGELFF
NA	TRBJ1-4	NA	TRBV6-1	TGTGCCAGCCGAGGGTTAGCAACTAATGAAAAACTGTTTTTT	CASRGLATNEKLFF
NA	TRBJ1-2	TRBD1	TRBV6-4	TGTGCCAGCAGGACCGGGACAGGGGCTGATTTGGGCTACACCTTC	CASRTGTGADLGYTF
many	TRBJ2-7	NA	TRBV5-1	TGCGCCAGCAGCTTGGTCGTATCCCCCTACGAGCAGTACTTC	CASSLVVSPYEQYF
NA	TRBJ1-3	TRBD1	TRBV7-8	TGTGCCAGCAGCCAGGGACAGGCGGGAAACACCATATATTTT	CASSQGQAGNTIYF
few	TRBJ1-2	TRBD1	TRBV10-2	TGCGCCAGCAGTGAGGGACAGGATCCCTATGGCTACACCTTC	CASSEGQDPYGYTF
NA	TRBJ2-7	TRBD1	TRBV6-5	TGTGCCAGCAGTTATCGGGACAGTTCCTACGAGCAGTACTTC	CASSYRDSSYEQYF
NA	TRBJ2-7	TRBD2	TRBV14	TGTGCCAGCAGCCCCGGGACTAGCCATCTCGAGCAGTACTTC	CASSPGTSHLEQYF
once	TRBJ1-4	TRBD1	TRBV5-1	TGCGCCAGCGGTACAGGGGCCCTTAATGAAAAACTGTTTTTT	CASGTGALNEKLFF
NA	TRBJ1-4	NA	TRBV18	TGTGCCAGCTCACCACTTGGAATACAGTCAAAAGAAAAACTGTTTTTT	CASSPLGIQSKEKLFF
NA	TRBJ2-1	TRBD2	TRBV11-2	TGTGCCAGCAGCTTTTCTCGCGGGGGGGCCTTCAATGAGCAGTTCTTC	CASSFSRGGAFNEQFF
NA	TRBJ1-1	TRBD1	TRBV27	TGTGCCAGCAACTTCTTGACCGGGACAGGGAGCAACACTGAAGCTTTCTTT	CASNFLTGTGSNTEAFF
NA	TRBJ2-3	TRBD2	TRBV6-4	TGTGCCAGCAGTGACGGCGGGGGGGGGAGCACAGATACGCAGTATTTT	CASSDGGGGSTDTQYF
NA	TRBJ1-6	NA	TRBV19	TGTGCCAGTAGTATCAGAGGGTCCTCCAAAAATTCACCCCTCCACTTT	CASSIRGSSKNSPLHF
NA	TRBJ2-2	NA	TRBV29-1	TGCAGCGTTGACGCAGGTGTATACACCGGGGAGCTGTTTTTT	CSVDAGVYTGELFF
NA	TRBJ1-2	TRBD1	TRBV13	TGTGCCAGCAGCTTCTTCGGGACAGGGGGAGAGTATGGCTACACCTTC	CASSFFGTGGEYGYTF
NA	TRBJ2-1	TRBD1	TRBV4-3	TGCGCCAGCAGCCAAGTGGACAGGGGGCGAGATGAGCAGTTCTTC	CASSQVDRGRDEQFF
once	TRBJ1-4	NA	TRBV9	TGTGCCAGCAGCGAAACGGGATGGGAGAATGAAAAACTGTTTTTT	CASSETGWENEKLFF
once	TRBJ1-4	TRBD1	TRBV5-1	TGCGCCAGCAGGCCATACAGGGGTGCTAATGAAAAACTGTTTTTT	CASRPYRGANEKLFF
NA	TRBJ1-2	TRBD1	TRBV9	TGTGCCAGCAGCGCTCCGGGACAGGCGTCCGATGGCTACACCTTC	CASSAPGQASDGYTF
NA	TRBJ2-1	TRBD2	TRBV4-3	TGCGCCAGCAGCCAAGCCCCTAGCGGGGGTTACAATGAGCAGTTCTTC	CASSQAPSGGYNEQFF
NA	TRBJ2-7	NA	TRBV4-3	TGCGCCAGCAGCCAAGATGGAGGGCAACGAAACTACGAGCAGTACTTC	CASSQDGGQRNYEQYF